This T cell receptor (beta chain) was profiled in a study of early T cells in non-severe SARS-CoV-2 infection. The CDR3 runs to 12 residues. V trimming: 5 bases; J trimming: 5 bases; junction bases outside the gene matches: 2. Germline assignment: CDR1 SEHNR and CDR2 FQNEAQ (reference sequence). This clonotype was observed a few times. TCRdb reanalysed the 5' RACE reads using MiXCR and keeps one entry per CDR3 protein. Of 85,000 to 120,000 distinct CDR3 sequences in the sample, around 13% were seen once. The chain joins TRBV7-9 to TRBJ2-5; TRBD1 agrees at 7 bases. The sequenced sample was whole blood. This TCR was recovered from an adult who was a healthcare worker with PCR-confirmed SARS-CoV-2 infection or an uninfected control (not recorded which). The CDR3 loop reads CASSQGEETQYF. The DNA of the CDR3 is TGTGCCAGCAGCCAGGGGGAGGAGACCCAGTACTTC.